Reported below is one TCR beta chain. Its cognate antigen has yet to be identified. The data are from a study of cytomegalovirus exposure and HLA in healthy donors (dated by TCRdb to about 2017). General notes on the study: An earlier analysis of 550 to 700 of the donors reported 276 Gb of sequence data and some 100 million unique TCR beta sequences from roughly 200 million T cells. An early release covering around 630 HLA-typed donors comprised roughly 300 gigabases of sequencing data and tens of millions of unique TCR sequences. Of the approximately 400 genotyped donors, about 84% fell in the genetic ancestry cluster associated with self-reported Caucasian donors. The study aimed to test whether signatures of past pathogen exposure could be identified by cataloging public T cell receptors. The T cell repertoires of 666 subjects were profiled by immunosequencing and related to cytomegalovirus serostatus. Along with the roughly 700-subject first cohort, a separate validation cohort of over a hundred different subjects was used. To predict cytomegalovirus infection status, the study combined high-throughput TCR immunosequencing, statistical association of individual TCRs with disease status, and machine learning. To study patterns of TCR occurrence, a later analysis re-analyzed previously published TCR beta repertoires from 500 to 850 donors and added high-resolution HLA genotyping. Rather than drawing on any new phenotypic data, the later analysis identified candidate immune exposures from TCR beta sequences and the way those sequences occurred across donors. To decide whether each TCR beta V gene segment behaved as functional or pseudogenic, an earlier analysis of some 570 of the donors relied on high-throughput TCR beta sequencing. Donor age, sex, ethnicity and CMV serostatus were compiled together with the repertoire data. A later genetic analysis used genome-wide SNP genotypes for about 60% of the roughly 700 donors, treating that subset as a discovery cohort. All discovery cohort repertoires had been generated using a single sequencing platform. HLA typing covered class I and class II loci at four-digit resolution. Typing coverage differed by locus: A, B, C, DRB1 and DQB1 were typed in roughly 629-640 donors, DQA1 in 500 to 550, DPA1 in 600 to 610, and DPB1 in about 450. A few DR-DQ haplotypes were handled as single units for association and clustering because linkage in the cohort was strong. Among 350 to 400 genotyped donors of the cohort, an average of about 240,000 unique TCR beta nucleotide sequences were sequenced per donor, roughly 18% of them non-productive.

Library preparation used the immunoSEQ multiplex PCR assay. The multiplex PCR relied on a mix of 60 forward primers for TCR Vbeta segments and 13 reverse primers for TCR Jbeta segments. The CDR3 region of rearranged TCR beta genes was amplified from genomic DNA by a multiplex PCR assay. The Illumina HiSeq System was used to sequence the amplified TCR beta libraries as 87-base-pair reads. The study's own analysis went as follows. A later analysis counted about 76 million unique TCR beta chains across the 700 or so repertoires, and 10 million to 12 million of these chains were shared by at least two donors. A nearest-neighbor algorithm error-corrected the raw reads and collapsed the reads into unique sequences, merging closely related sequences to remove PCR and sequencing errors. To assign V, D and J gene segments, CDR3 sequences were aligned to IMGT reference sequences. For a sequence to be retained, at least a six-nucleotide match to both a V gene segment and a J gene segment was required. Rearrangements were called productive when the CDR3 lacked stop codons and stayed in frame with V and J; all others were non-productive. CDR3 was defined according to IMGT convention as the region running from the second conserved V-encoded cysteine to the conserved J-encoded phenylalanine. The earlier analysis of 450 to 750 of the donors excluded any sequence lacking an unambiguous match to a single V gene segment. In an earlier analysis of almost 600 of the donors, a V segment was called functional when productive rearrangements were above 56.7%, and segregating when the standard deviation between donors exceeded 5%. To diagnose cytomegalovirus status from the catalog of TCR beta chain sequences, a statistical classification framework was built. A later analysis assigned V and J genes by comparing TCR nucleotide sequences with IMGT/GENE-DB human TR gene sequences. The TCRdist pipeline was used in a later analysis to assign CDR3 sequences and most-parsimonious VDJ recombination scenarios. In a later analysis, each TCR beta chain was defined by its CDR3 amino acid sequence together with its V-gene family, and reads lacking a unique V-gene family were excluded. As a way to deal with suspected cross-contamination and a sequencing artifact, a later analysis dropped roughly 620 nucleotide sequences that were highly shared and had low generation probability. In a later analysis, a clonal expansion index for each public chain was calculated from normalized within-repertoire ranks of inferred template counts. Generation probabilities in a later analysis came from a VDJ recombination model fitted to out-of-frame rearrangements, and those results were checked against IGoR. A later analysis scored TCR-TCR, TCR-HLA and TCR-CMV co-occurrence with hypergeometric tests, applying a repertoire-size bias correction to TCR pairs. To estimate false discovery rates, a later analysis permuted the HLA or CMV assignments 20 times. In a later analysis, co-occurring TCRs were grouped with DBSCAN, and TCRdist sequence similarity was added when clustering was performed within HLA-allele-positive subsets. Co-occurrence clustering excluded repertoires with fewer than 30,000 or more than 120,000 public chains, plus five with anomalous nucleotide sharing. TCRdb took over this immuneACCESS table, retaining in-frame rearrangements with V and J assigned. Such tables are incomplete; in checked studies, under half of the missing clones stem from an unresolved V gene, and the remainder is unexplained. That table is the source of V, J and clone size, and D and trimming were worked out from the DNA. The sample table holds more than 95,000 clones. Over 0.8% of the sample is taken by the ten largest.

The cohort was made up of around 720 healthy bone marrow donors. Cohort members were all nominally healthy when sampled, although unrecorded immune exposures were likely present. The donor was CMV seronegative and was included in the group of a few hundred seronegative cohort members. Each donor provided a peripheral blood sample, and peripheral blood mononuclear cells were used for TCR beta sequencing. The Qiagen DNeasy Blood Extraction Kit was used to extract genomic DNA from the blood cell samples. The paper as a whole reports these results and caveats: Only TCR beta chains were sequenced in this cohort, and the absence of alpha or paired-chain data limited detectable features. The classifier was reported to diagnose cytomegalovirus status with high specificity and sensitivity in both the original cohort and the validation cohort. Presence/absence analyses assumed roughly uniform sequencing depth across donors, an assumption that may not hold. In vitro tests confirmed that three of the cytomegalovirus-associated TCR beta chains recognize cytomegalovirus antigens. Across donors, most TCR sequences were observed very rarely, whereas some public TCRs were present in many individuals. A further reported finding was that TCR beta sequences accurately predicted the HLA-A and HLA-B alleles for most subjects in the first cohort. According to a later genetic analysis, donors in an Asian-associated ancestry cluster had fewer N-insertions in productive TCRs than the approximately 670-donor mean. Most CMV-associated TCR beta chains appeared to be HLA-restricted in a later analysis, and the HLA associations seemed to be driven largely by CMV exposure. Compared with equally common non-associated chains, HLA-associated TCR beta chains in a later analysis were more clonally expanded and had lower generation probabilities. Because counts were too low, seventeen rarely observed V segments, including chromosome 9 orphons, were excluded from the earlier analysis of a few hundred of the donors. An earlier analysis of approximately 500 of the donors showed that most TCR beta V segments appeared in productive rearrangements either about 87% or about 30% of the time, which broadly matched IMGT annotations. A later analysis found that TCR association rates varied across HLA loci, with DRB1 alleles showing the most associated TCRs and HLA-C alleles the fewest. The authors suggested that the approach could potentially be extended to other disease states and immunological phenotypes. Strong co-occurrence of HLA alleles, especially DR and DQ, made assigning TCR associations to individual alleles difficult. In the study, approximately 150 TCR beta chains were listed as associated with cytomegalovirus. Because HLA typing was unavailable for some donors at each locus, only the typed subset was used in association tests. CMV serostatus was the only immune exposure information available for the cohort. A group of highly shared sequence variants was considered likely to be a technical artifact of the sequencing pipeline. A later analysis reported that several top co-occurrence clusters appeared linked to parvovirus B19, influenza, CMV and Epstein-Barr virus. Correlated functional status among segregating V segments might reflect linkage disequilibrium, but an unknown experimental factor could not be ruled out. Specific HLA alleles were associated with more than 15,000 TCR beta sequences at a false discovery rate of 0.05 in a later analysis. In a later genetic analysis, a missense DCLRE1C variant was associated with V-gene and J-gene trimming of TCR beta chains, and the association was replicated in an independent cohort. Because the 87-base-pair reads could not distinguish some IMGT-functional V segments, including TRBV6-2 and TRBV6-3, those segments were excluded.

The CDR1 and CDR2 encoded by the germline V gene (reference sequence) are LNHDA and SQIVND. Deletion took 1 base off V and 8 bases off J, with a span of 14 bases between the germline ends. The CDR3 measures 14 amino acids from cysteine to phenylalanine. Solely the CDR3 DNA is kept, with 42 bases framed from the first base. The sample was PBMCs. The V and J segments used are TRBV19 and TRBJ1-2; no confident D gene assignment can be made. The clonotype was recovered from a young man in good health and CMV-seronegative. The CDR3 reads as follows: CASSIATDSFGYTF. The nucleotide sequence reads TGTGCCAGTAGTATAGCTACGGACTCCTTCGGCTACACCTTC.